This TCR beta chain emerged from a study of blood T cell repertoires in COVID-19. Study-wide background: Samples taken during acute and convalescent COVID-19 were collected in the United States, Italy and Spain. Sources were T cells, B-cell-depleted T cells, or PBMCs; the material itself was cDNA or gDNA.

V dropped 4 bases and J dropped 3; count of bases not matched to a gene: 2. The CDR3 runs 13 residues. Germline V gene data show CDR1 as MNHEY and CDR2 as SMNVEV (reference sequence). Authors' analysis steps: Reference gene primer amplification yielded estimated nucleated cell counts. The table came from immunoSEQ multiplex PCR; TCRdb's copy has only in-frame clones and leaves some out. V, J and clone size are those of that table, while D and trimming were read from the DNA. The repertoire holds under 50,000 clones, with around four fifths as singletons. The chain recombines TRBV27 with TRBJ2-7; TRBD1 matches 8 bases. The source is a man between 65 and 85 years old with acute or convalescent COVID-19. The sequenced sample consisted of peripheral blood. CDR3 sequence reads: CASSSTGGYEQYF. As DNA, the CDR3 is TGTGCCAGCAGTTCCACAGGGGGCTACGAGCAGTACTTC.